A single count supports the clone carrying this T cell receptor beta chain. Antigen specificity is unknown. A second about 6 to 12 cycle PCR used barcoded and J-beta primers. Individual samples furnished no less than 2.5 million CDR3-containing paired-end reads apiece. TCRdb re-derived calls from the 5' RACE reads in MiXCR, one entry per CDR3 protein. The data contain over 700,000 distinct CDR3 sequences, roughly 50% of them singletons. The data derive from a study of blood T cells in healthy people across ages. Findings and caveats of the study: More naive CD4+ cells and higher diversity marked long-lived donors relative to aged donors. Naive T cell percentage strongly correlated with TCR beta diversity.

The V gene's germline CDR1 is SGHAT and CDR2 FQNNGV. The CDR3 consists of 14 residues. The receptor was derived from a man at least 80 years old in good health. Sequencing was carried out using blood. This chain uses TRBV11-2 with TRBJ2-7, with 7 bases identical to TRBD1. The J call may not be correct, given that the DNA end is closer to TRBJ2-5. The CDR3 nucleotides read TGTGCCAGCAGCTCCGGACAGGTCGTGATGACCCAGTACTTC. Protein sequence: CASSSGQVVMTQYF.